These 21 T cell receptor beta chains were sequenced from one sample in a study of T cells after posttransplantation cyclophosphamide. Clones were sequenced by immunoSEQ multiplex PCR, and TCRdb holds only the in-frame ones, with some missing. The table lists about 66,000 clones, 90% to 95% of them singletons, with around 3.1% in the top ten. The sample was PBMCs. The receptor source for this set is a woman under 40 in good health and a related stem cell transplant donor.

The CDR3 region has the DNA TGTGCCAGCAGCGCGCAGGGGGCCTGGGATGGCTACACCTTC. This codes for CASSAQGAWDGYTF. V gene TRBV9 combines with J gene TRBJ1-2; 8 bases match TRBD1. The CDR3 is made up of 14 amino acids. Trimming at V came to 3 bases and at J to 6 bases, leaving 7 bases not matched to a gene. Germline V gene sequence: CDR1 SGDLS, CDR2 YYNGEE.

The chain employs TRBV5-8 and TRBJ1-1; D may be TRBD1 (5 bases). CDR1 and CDR2 from the germline V gene are SGHTS and YDEGEE. The CDR3 has 13 residues. V was cut by 0 bases and J by 5 bases, with 8 bases left in between. The CDR3 protein is CASSLERGTEAFF. CDR3 DNA sequence: TGTGCCAGCAGCTTGGAGAGGGGAACTGAAGCTTTCTTT.

This chain connects TRBV4-1 to TRBJ1-5; tentatively, D is TRBD1 (5 bases). The CDR3 extends over 15 amino acids. Trimming removed 3 bases at V and 1 base at J, with 10 bases between. Per the germline V gene, CDR1 is MGHRA and CDR2 is YSYEKL. The CDR3: CASSQAGQSNQPQHF. The CDR3 coding sequence is TGCGCCAGCAGCCAGGCGGGGCAGAGCAATCAGCCCCAGCATTTT.

The chain has TRBV27 and TRBJ1-2, with 12 positions matching TRBD1. The junction had 5 bases not matched to a gene; V was cut back by 3 bases and J by 6 bases. The germline CDR1 and CDR2 sequences are MNHEY and SMNVEV (reference sequence). The CDR3 loop spans 15 amino acids. CDR3 DNA: TGTGCCAGCAGTTTTAGGGACAGGGGGCGGGATGGCTACACCTTC. This gives the protein CASSFRDRGRDGYTF.

The rearrangement uses TRBV25-1 and TRBJ1-5; D is unresolved. V was cut by 2 bases and J by 1 base, with 0 bases left in between. The germline V gene encodes CDR1 MGHDK and CDR2 SYGVNS. The CDR3 is 12 residues long. CDR3 sequence: CASSESNQPQHF. The CDR3 DNA follows: TGTGCCAGCAGTGAAAGCAATCAGCCCCAGCATTTT.

This chain connects TRBV6-5 to TRBJ2-2; possibly TRBD2 for D (5 bases). The length of the CDR3 is 14 residues. Germline CDR1 and CDR2: MNHEY and SVGAGI. V was pared by 0 bases and J by 3 bases, with 5 bases between. The chain's CDR3 is CASSYSSDTGELFF. DNA for the CDR3: TGTGCCAGCAGTTACTCTAGCGACACCGGGGAGCTGTTTTTT.

The V call is TRBV9, the J call TRBJ1-3; unclear D gene. The V end was cut by 4 bases, the J end by 1 base, with 9 bases between. Germline assignment: CDR1 SGDLS and CDR2 YYNGEE. CDR3 length: 14 residues. CDR3 DNA sequence: TGTGCCAGCAGCTCCCCCTCTTCTGGAAACACCATATATTTT. Protein: CASSSPSSGNTIYF.

The genes are TRBV28 and TRBJ2-7, with D tentatively TRBD2 (6 bases). Trimming cost V 4 bases and J 4 bases, with 17 bases left between them. This CDR3 region has 15 residues. Per the germline V gene, CDR1 is MDHEN and CDR2 is SYDVKM. CDR3 coding DNA: TGTGCCAGCAGTTCTACCGGGCAGGGAGGATACGAGCAGTACTTC. Its translation is CASSSTGQGGYEQYF. The entire variable domain, with the rest obtained from reference TRBV28 and TRBJ2-7, is as follows: DVKVTQSSRYLVKRTGEKVFLECVQDMDHENMFWYRQDPGLGLRLIYFSYDVKMKEKGDIPEGYSVSREKKERFSLILESASTNQTSMYLCASSSTGQGGYEQYFGPGTRLTVT.

Only a few counts were recorded for this clone. The CDR3 region is CASSLERGQPQHF. CDR3 nucleotide sequence: TGCGCCAGCAGCTTGGAAAGGGGCCAGCCCCAGCATTTT. The chain combines TRBV5-1 with TRBJ1-5; TRBD1 might be the D (5 bases). Trimming took 0 bases from V and 7 from J, leaving 8 bases between them. The CDR3 has 13 amino acids. CDR1 and CDR2 from the germline V gene are SGHRS and YFSETQ. The full variable domain, its missing parts supplied by reference TRBV5-1 and TRBJ1-5, is KAGVTQTPRYLIKTRGQQVTLSCSPISGHRSVSWYQQTPGQGLQFLFEYFSETQRNKGNFPGRFSGRQFSNSRSEMNVSTLELGDSALYLCASSLERGQPQHFGDGTRLSIL.

The rearrangement uses TRBV5-4 and TRBJ1-4, with a tentative D call TRBD1 (6 bases). Germline CDR1 and CDR2: SGHNT and YYREEE (reference sequence). Trimming took 0 bases from V and 0 from J, leaving 18 bases between them. The CDR3 is 19 amino acids. This chain's CDR3 is CASSLGGLTGYATNEKLFF. Written as DNA, the CDR3 is TGTGCCAGCAGCTTGGGCGGCCTGACAGGCTACGCAACTAATGAAAAACTGTTTTTT.

The V gene is TRBV4-3, the J gene TRBJ2-1; either TRBD1 or TRBD2 may fit D (6 bases each). This CDR3 region has 16 residues. Germline V CDR1 and CDR2: LGHNA, YSLEER. Between the trimmed V and J ends, which lost 8 bases and 2 bases, there was a span of 19 bases. CDR3 protein: CASRDQWGAPYNEQFF. The CDR3 nucleotides are TGCGCCAGCCGGGATCAGTGGGGGGCCCCCTACAATGAGCAGTTCTTC.

This clone was seen a handful of times. For the CDR3, the DNA is TGTGCCAGCAGCGTCCGGGACTCAGCCCCAGCTTTCTTT. Translation gives CASSVRDSAPAFF. The chain couples TRBV6-1 to TRBJ1-1; possible D gene TRBD1, 5 bases. This CDR3 region has 13 residues. V was shortened by 6 bases and J by 10 bases, with 18 bases between the two germline ends. Germline V gene lookup returns CDR1 MNHNS and CDR2 SASEGT.

The V gene is TRBV4-1, the J gene TRBJ2-7; TRBD1 might be the D (6 bases). There are 16 residues in the CDR3. Germline CDR1 and CDR2: MGHRA and YSYEKL. V lost 1 base to trimming and J lost 2 bases, with 15 bases between them. Here the CDR3 DNA reads TGCGCCAGCAGCCAAGGTCCCGGGACAAGCACCTACGAGCAGTACTTC. It yields the protein CASSQGPGTSTYEQYF.

This chain connects TRBV5-4 to TRBJ2-7, with unresolved D. V was trimmed by 0 bases and J by 0 bases, leaving 10 bases between them. CDR3 length: 15 amino acids. CDR1 is SGHNT and CDR2 is YYREEE in the germline V gene (reference sequence). The CDR3 sequence is CASSLGAKSSYEQYF. The CDR3 DNA reads TGTGCCAGCAGCTTGGGGGCCAAGAGCTCCTACGAGCAGTACTTC.

The chain uses TRBV7-9 and TRBJ2-5; no clear D. V was shortened by 2 bases and J by 5 bases, with 12 bases between the two germline ends. The germline CDR1 and CDR2 sequences are SEHNR and FQNEAQ (reference sequence). The CDR3 loop spans 14 amino acids. The chain's CDR3 is CASSLSKAVETQYF. The CDR3, as DNA: TGTGCCAGCAGCTTAAGTAAGGCCGTTGAGACCCAGTACTTC.

The chain joins TRBV4-1 to TRBJ2-5, with D perhaps matching TRBD1 or TRBD2 (5 bases each). V was cut by 2 bases and J by 5 bases, with 12 bases left in between. The CDR3 has 14 amino acids. CDR1 MGHRA and CDR2 YSYEKL come from the germline V gene. The CDR3 sequence is CASSQPGPLETQYF. The CDR3, as DNA: TGCGCCAGCAGCCAACCGGGACCCCTGGAGACCCAGTACTTC.

This clone was seen a single time. The chain joins TRBV7-9 to TRBJ2-7; perhaps TRBD1 as D (5 bases). The germline CDR1 and CDR2 sequences are SEHNR and FQNEAQ (reference sequence). Trimming left V 4 bases short and J 0 bases short, with 16 bases between. This CDR3 has 16 amino acids. The chain's CDR3 is CASSSNQGPTSYEQYF. CDR3 in DNA: TGTGCCAGCAGCTCGAACCAGGGCCCTACCTCCTACGAGCAGTACTTC.

This chain connects TRBV19 to TRBJ1-1; D unresolved. CDR1 and CDR2 (germline): LNHDA, SQIVND (reference sequence). CDR3 size: 16 residues. V was shortened by 10 bases and J by 1 base, with 22 bases between the two germline ends. CDR3 sequence (DNA): TGTGCCACCCGACCCCCCACCTATAGGACGAACACTGAAGCTTTCTTT. Translated: CATRPPTYRTNTEAFF.

V usage is TRBV11-2 and J usage is TRBJ1-5; D is undetermined. Germline CDR1 and CDR2: SGHAT and FQNNGV. This CDR3 has 14 amino acids. V lost 0 bases to trimming and J lost 0 bases, with 3 bases between them. CDR3 sequence (DNA): TGTGCCAGCAGCTTAGATGCTAGCAATCAGCCCCAGCATTTT. It encodes CASSLDASNQPQHF.

The chain has TRBV5-4 and TRBJ1-6; D is ambiguous. Trimming took 0 bases from V and 7 from J, leaving 11 bases between them. Looked up from germline, CDR1 is SGHNT and CDR2 is YYREEE (reference sequence). The CDR3 totals 15 residues. The DNA for the CDR3 is TGTGCCAGCAGCTTGGACCCTGGTGGGAATTCACCCCTCCACTTT. As protein: CASSLDPGGNSPLHF. The whole variable domain, filled in from reference TRBV5-4 and TRBJ1-6, reads ETGVTQSPTHLIKTRGQQVTLRCSSQSGHNTVSWYQQALGQGPQFIFQYYREEENGRGNFPPRFSGLQFPNYSSELNVNALELDDSALYLCASSLDPGGNSPLHFGNGTRLTVT.

The gene calls are TRBV27 and TRBJ1-2, with D possibly TRBD1 on 5 matching bases. Trimming removed 5 bases from V and 7 bases from J, with 20 bases in between. Germline V gives CDR1 MNHEY, CDR2 SMNVEV (reference sequence). The CDR3 is 15 amino acids. CDR3: CASSKGLSGYAGYTF. CDR3 in DNA: TGTGCCAGCAGTAAGGGACTAAGTGGCTATGCTGGCTACACCTTC.